Listed below are T cell receptor beta chains from one sample, sequenced in a study of blood T cells in healthy people across ages. Via MiXCR, TCRdb re-called the 5' RACE reads, giving one row per CDR3 protein. This table holds around 690,000 distinct CDR3 sequences, approximately 59% found once. The sample comprised blood. These receptors were collected from a man in his 60s in good health. Each CDR3 is given with its conserved first and last residue. The order of the fields is D gene, J gene, V gene, clone size, CDR3 protein, CDR3 DNA. A D gene is named only where the DNA matches it firmly. A clone size is listed for some rows: how often the clone was seen (once, few, many), or a class if it is expanded.

>TRBD1|TRBJ1-5|TRBV10-3|NA
CAISESTGLEPQHF
TGTGCCATCAGTGAGTCGACAGGGTTAGAGCCCCAGCATTTT
>NA|TRBJ2-5|TRBV20-1|few
CSANYPSLETQYF
TGCAGTGCTAACTATCCCAGCTTGGAGACCCAGTACTTC
>TRBD2|TRBJ2-5|TRBV9|NA
CASSVVPSGGAETQYF
TGTGCCAGCAGCGTAGTACCTAGCGGGGGGGCGGAGACCCAGTACTTC
>TRBD2|TRBJ2-3|TRBV7-2|NA
CASSFAGGHTDTQYF
TGTGCCAGCAGCTTTGCGGGGGGGCACACAGATACGCAGTATTTT
>TRBD2|TRBJ2-1|TRBV20-1|NA
CSARLASGGSYNEQFF
TGCAGTGCTAGATTGGCTAGCGGGGGTTCCTACAATGAGCAGTTCTTC
>TRBD2|TRBJ2-3|TRBV12-3/TRBV12-4|few
CASSVAGATDTQYF
TGTGCCAGCAGTGTAGCGGGGGCCACAGATACGCAGTATTTT
>TRBD2|TRBJ2-1|TRBV6-2/TRBV6-3|NA
CASSNRGLAGHNEQFF
TGTGCCAGCAGTAACCGGGGACTAGCGGGGCACAATGAGCAGTTCTTC
>TRBD2|TRBJ2-3|TRBV20-1|NA
CSARDASGGSDTQYF
TGCAGTGCTAGAGATGCTAGCGGGGGTTCAGATACGCAGTATTTT
>TRBD1|TRBJ1-2|TRBV29-1|NA
CSVGLGQGANYGYTF
TGCAGCGTGGGGCTCGGACAGGGGGCTAACTATGGCTACACCTTC
>TRBD1|TRBJ1-1|TRBV13|NA
CASSLDNFGTVRVGTEAFF
TGTGCCAGCAGCTTAGATAACTTCGGGACAGTCAGGGTAGGGACTGAAGCTTTCTTT
>TRBD1|TRBJ1-2|TRBV7-9|few
CASSLEGGSGYTF
TGTGCCAGCAGCTTAGAAGGGGGCTCTGGCTACACCTTC
>TRBD1|TRBJ2-5|TRBV29-1|few
CSVSGTAQETQYF
TGCAGCGTTTCCGGGACAGCTCAAGAGACCCAGTACTTC
>TRBD2|TRBJ2-1|TRBV20-1|many
CSARTSGGYNEQFF
TGCAGCGCCCGGACTAGCGGGGGGTACAATGAGCAGTTCTTC
>NA|TRBJ1-2|TRBV5-1|NA
CASSLDRSNGYTF
TGCGCCAGCAGCTTGGACAGGAGTAATGGCTACACCTTC
>NA|TRBJ1-3|TRBV4-2|few
CASSQDAGSSGNTIYF
TGTGCCAGCAGCCAAGACGCAGGGAGCTCTGGAAACACCATATATTTT
>TRBD2|TRBJ2-7|TRBV6-1|NA
CASSEALSGAPYEQYF
TGTGCCAGCAGTGAAGCGCTCAGCGGGGCCCCCTACGAGCAGTACTTC
>NA|TRBJ2-5|TRBV10-3|NA
CAIRDGLQETQYF
TGTGCCATCAGAGACGGATTACAAGAGACCCAGTACTTC
>TRBD2|TRBJ2-3|TRBV7-2|NA
CASSLALAGGLPDTQYF
TGTGCCAGCAGCTTAGCTCTAGCGGGGGGGCTCCCAGATACGCAGTATTTT
>TRBD2|TRBJ2-6|TRBV7-2|many
CASSPQSLAGSGANVLTF
TGTGCCAGCAGCCCCCAGAGCCTAGCGGGGTCTGGGGCCAACGTCCTGACTTTC
>NA|TRBJ2-1|TRBV29-1|NA
CSVVRIPNEQFF
TGCAGCGTTGTTAGGATCCCCAATGAGCAGTTCTTC
>NA|TRBJ2-7|TRBV4-1|NA
CASSQEHGAYEQYF
TGCGCCAGCAGCCAAGAGCACGGGGCGTACGAGCAGTACTTC
>TRBD1|TRBJ1-2|TRBV27|NA
CASSRQGDGYGYTF
TGTGCCAGCAGTCGACAGGGGGATGGATATGGCTACACCTTC
>TRBD1|TRBJ2-2|TRBV20-1|NA
CSATDQGAGTGELFF
TGCAGTGCTACCGACCAGGGGGCGGGGACCGGGGAGCTGTTTTTT
>NA|TRBJ2-5|TRBV25-1|few
CASSDSRVGLETQYF
TGTGCCAGCAGTGATAGTCGAGTAGGTCTGGAGACCCAGTACTTC
>NA|TRBJ2-6|TRBV6-6|NA
CASRQPGANGLTF
TGTGCCAGCAGACAACCCGGGGCCAACGGCCTGACTTTC
>NA|TRBJ1-4|TRBV10-3|NA
CAISEKVGEKLFF
TGTGCCATCAGTGAAAAGGTGGGCGAAAAACTGTTTTTT
>NA|TRBJ2-7|TRBV7-2|NA
CASSSQSGTRSYEQYF
TGTGCCAGCAGCTCTCAATCCGGGACACGCTCCTACGAGCAGTACTTC
>NA|TRBJ2-2|TRBV2|NA
CASSGSGGRTGELFF
TGTGCCAGCAGTGGTTCGGGGGGCCGAACCGGGGAGCTGTTTTTT
>NA|TRBJ2-3|TRBV5-1|NA
CASSAQPQGTSTDTQYF
TGCGCCAGCAGCGCGCAACCCCAGGGGACTAGCACAGATACGCAGTATTTT
>NA|TRBJ1-4|TRBV14|NA
CASSPTGGFSEKLFF
TGTGCCAGCAGCCCCACCGGAGGGTTCAGTGAAAAACTGTTTTTT
>NA|TRBJ2-7|TRBV20-1|NA
CSARDYYEQYF
TGCAGTGCTAGAGATTACTACGAGCAGTACTTC
>NA|TRBJ2-1|TRBV29-1|few
CSVNGRPPGFNEQFF
TGCAGCGTGAACGGCAGGCCTCCAGGTTTCAATGAGCAGTTCTTC
>NA|TRBJ1-2|TRBV20-1|many
CSAEAGPNYGYTF
TGCAGTGCTGAGGCAGGGCCAAACTATGGCTACACCTTC
>TRBD2|TRBJ2-1|TRBV20-1|NA
CSAGLGLAHEQFF
TGCAGTGCTGGCCTCGGACTAGCACATGAGCAGTTCTTC